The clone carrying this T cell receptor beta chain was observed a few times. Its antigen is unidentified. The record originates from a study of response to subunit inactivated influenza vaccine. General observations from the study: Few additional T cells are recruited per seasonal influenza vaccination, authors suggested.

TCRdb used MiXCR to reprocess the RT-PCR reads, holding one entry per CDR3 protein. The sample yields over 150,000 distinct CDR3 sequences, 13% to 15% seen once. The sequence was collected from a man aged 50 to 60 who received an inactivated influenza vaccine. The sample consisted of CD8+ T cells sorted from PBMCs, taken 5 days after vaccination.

CDR3: CASSGQHYNEQFF. The CDR3, as DNA: TGTGCCAGCAGTGGACAGCACTACAATGAGCAGTTCTTC. J is TRBJ2-1 and V is TRBV12-3 or TRBV12-4, with D tentatively TRBD1 (6 bases). The CDR3 has 13 residues. V was shortened by 5 bases and J by 3 bases, with 8 bases between the two germline ends.